A single count supports the clone carrying this TCR beta chain. The data were obtained in a study of control samples from healthy donors and cancer patients. Generated by immunoSEQ multiplex PCR, the TCRdb table keeps only in-frame clones and is missing some. The sample shows roughly 450,000 clones, 90% of them seen only once. What was sequenced was PBMCs. The sequence came from a man in his forties or fifties with head and neck cancer.

CDR3 sequence reads: CASSLEVPNEKLFF. CDR3 nucleotides: TGTGCCAGCAGCTTGGAAGTACCTAATGAAAAACTGTTTTTT. V and J are TRBV5-8 and TRBJ1-4; D unresolved. Trimming stripped 0 bases from V and 3 bases from J, with 6 bases between. The V gene's germline CDR1 is SGHTS and CDR2 YDEGEE. This CDR3 spans 14 amino acids.